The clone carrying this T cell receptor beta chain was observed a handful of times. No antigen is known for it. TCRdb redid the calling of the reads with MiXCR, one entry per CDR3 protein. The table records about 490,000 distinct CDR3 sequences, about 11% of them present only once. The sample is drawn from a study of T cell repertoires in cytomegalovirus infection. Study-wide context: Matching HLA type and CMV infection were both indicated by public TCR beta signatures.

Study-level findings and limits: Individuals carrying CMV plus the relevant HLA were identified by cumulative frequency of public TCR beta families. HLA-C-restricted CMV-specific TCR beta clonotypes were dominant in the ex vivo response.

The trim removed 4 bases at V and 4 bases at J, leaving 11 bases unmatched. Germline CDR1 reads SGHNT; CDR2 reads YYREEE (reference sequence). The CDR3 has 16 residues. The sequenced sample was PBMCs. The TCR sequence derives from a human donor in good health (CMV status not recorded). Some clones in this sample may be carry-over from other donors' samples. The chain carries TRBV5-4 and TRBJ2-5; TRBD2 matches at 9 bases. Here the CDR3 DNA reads TGTGCCAGCAGCCCCGGGACTAGCCGGGGGTCAGAGACCCAGTACTTC. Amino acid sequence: CASSPGTSRGSETQYF.